This T cell receptor beta chain was obtained from a study of cytomegalovirus exposure and HLA in healthy donors. PCR primers comprised 60 Vbeta and 13 Jbeta primers. The protocol was immunoSEQ multiplex PCR, while the TCRdb copy is restricted to in-frame clones and leaves out a portion. The repertoire includes approximately 110,000 clones, around 73% of them detected once, and 5% to 6% sits in the top ten. The ends were cut back, 5 bases at V and 7 bases at J, with 18 bases in the middle. Germline V gene lookup returns CDR1 SGHRS and CDR2 YFSETQ. The CDR3 spans 14 residues. The chain uses TRBV5-1 and TRBJ1-2; unclear D gene. The sample consisted of PBMCs. The source is a woman in her 30s in good health and CMV-seropositive. The CDR3 nucleotides are TGCGCCAGCAGTGCGGCGGCCGGAGGTGGTGGCTACACCTTC. Amino acids: CASSAAAGGGGYTF.